The rows below give T cell receptor beta chains drawn from one sample of a study of T cells after yellow fever vaccination. TCRdb ran MiXCR on the 5' RACE reads and lists one entry per CDR3 protein. Of some 300,000 distinct CDR3 sequences listed, about 8.3% were seen once; the top ten hold 15% to 20%. Material: PBMCs, obtained 45 days after the first yellow fever vaccination. The receptors shown here come from a man between 18 and 29 years old who received the YFV17D yellow fever vaccine. Both conserved end residues are part of each CDR3. Fields, in order: V gene, D gene, clone size, J gene, CDR3 protein, CDR3 DNA. A D gene is named only where the DNA matches it firmly. Rows may omit the clone size; those that give it use once, few, many or a size class.

V: TRBV7-9
D: .
size: .
J: TRBJ1-2
CDR3: CASSLRTIGYTF
DNA: TGTGCCAGCAGCCTGAGGACCATTGGCTACACCTTC

V: TRBV28
D: .
size: .
J: TRBJ2-7
CDR3: CASIPRGTAIYEQYF
DNA: TGTGCCAGCATCCCTCGGGGGACGGCCATTTACGAGCAGTACTTC

V: TRBV7-2
D: .
size: .
J: TRBJ2-7
CDR3: CASSGGGQPGSYEQYF
DNA: TGTGCCAGCAGCGGAGGGGGACAGCCTGGCTCCTACGAGCAGTACTTC

V: TRBV5-1
D: TRBD2
size: few
J: TRBJ2-3
CDR3: CASSLAYRSLAGYTYTDTQYF
DNA: TGCGCCAGCAGCTTGGCCTATCGGTCACTAGCGGGGTATACTTACACAGATACGCAGTATTTT

V: TRBV10-3
D: TRBD2
size: .
J: TRBJ2-3
CDR3: CAISSVAGGPTDTQYF
DNA: TGTGCCATCAGTTCGGTAGCGGGGGGCCCCACAGATACGCAGTATTTT

V: TRBV7-3
D: .
size: .
J: TRBJ2-2
CDR3: CASSLIRSGGINTGELFF
DNA: TGTGCCAGCAGCTTAATTCGTTCTGGGGGGATTAACACCGGGGAGCTGTTTTTT

V: TRBV6-5
D: .
size: few
J: TRBJ2-3
CDR3: CASSYSGSSTDTQYF
DNA: TGTGCCAGCAGTTACTCGGGCAGCAGCACAGATACGCAGTATTTT

V: TRBV7-8
D: .
size: .
J: TRBJ2-7
CDR3: CASSPQSSYEQYF
DNA: TGTGCCAGCAGCCCGCAGAGCTCCTACGAGCAGTACTTC

V: TRBV12-3/TRBV12-4
D: TRBD1
size: few
J: TRBJ2-2
CDR3: CASRPGGSLGGELFF
DNA: TGTGCCAGCAGACCAGGGGGCTCCCTCGGCGGGGAGCTGTTTTTT

V: TRBV2
D: TRBD2
size: many
J: TRBJ2-3
CDR3: CASSESPSGGAYTQYF
DNA: TGTGCCAGCAGTGAATCCCCCAGCGGGGGGGCGTATACGCAGTATTTT

V: TRBV6-5
D: .
size: .
J: TRBJ2-7
CDR3: CASSYSPGVGEQYF
DNA: TGTGCCAGCAGTTACTCTCCGGGAGTGGGCGAGCAGTACTTC

V: TRBV7-2
D: TRBD1
size: many
J: TRBJ1-3
CDR3: CASSFGTGGTIYF
DNA: TGTGCCAGCAGCTTTGGGACAGGGGGGACCATATATTTT

V: TRBV11-2
D: TRBD1
size: .
J: TRBJ1-5
CDR3: CASSSPYGTGRNNQPQHF
DNA: TGTGCCAGCAGCTCACCGTACGGGACAGGTCGAAACAATCAGCCCCAGCATTTT